Each of the 27 T cell receptor beta chains below was sequenced from the same sample in a study of blood T cell repertoires in COVID-19. The data were produced by immunoSEQ multiplex PCR, yet TCRdb's version contains in-frame clones alone and is incomplete. The data contain approximately 400,000 clones, 80% to 95% of them singletons. The sequencing sample was made of PBMCs or T cells enriched from blood (not recorded which). The receptors derive from a woman aged 40 to 49 who had been exposed to COVID-19.

The CDR3 bases are TGTGCCAGCAGCCAAAAACTAGCGGGGGCACCTAGGTTCTTC. Residues: CASSQKLAGAPRFF. The chain carries TRBV3-1 (or the pseudogene TRBV3-2) and TRBJ2-1; 11 bases fit TRBD2. Germline V lookup: CDR1 LGHDT, CDR2 YNNKEL (reference sequence). The length of the CDR3 is 14 residues. Germline trimming cut 2 bases from V and 15 bases from J; bases unmatched to any gene: 9.

The chain combines TRBV10-1 with TRBJ2-7; perhaps TRBD1 as D (5 bases). V was trimmed by 2 bases and J by 2 bases, leaving 16 bases between them. The CDR3 length is 16 residues. Germline CDR1 WNHNN, CDR2 SYGVQD (reference sequence). In DNA form, the CDR3 reads TGCGCCAGCAGTGAGGCCGGGCGGACCAGGGCCTACGAGCAGTACTTC. It yields the protein CASSEAGRTRAYEQYF.

The table lists this clone with a few counts. The chain is built from TRBV24-1 and TRBJ1-1; 7 bases agree with TRBD1. V trimming: 7 bases; J trimming: 7 bases; junction bases outside the gene matches: 14. This CDR3 contains 15 residues. In germline, CDR1 is KGHDR, CDR2 SFDVKD. CDR3: CATRGDYSRDSEAFF. CDR3 DNA: TGTGCCACCAGGGGTGACTATTCACGGGACAGTGAAGCTTTCTTT.

As to this clone: The same CDR3 also results from other DNA sequences found in this sample. This rearrangement joins TRBV5-4 to TRBJ1-3; D remains ambiguous. The CDR3 is 14 residues long. Per germline, CDR1 SGHNT and CDR2 YYREEE (reference sequence). V dropped 0 bases and J dropped 2 bases, with 6 bases sitting between them. The CDR3 loop is CASSLGLTGNTIYF. In DNA, the CDR3 is TGTGCCAGCAGCTTGGGTCTAACTGGAAACACCATATATTTT.

The rearrangement uses TRBV7-9 and TRBJ1-1, with D possibly matching TRBD1 (5 bases). Germline CDR1 SEHNR, CDR2 FQNEAQ (reference sequence). V lost 3 bases and J lost 0, with 11 bases in between. The CDR3 spans 15 residues. The CDR3 nucleotides read TGTGCCAGCAGCTTGGATGACAGAATGAACACTGAAGCTTTCTTT. Translation gives CASSLDDRMNTEAFF.

The V call is TRBV5-4, the J call TRBJ1-2; 9 bases line up with TRBD1. Germline trimming cut 3 bases from V and 3 bases from J; bases unmatched to any gene: 6. From germline, CDR1 is SGHNT and CDR2 YYREEE (reference sequence). The CDR3 spans 15 residues. CDR3 coding DNA: TGTGCCAGCAGCTCAATGGGACAGGGAGACTATGGCTACACCTTC. It is translated as CASSSMGQGDYGYTF.

A note on this clone: The sample contains more than one DNA sequence encoding this CDR3. This chain connects TRBV18 to TRBJ2-7; 8 positions agree with TRBD1. The length of the CDR3 is 14 residues. Trimming at V came to 2 bases and at J to 2 bases, leaving 2 bases not matched to a gene. Germline V gives CDR1 KGHSH, CDR2 LQKENI. In DNA, the CDR3 is TGTGCCAGCTCACCATCGGACAGGGCCTACGAGCAGTACTTC. Protein product: CASSPSDRAYEQYF.

The chain recombines TRBV13 with TRBJ2-3; 7 bases are shared with TRBD2. J gave up 6 bases and V 2 bases, and 8 bases lay outside the gene matches. Germline V gene lookup returns CDR1 PRHDT and CDR2 FYEKMQ (reference sequence). This CDR3 contains 15 residues. CDR3 DNA: TGTGCCAGCAGCTTATATACGGGGGGTCGGGATACGCAGTATTTT. It is translated as CASSLYTGGRDTQYF.

The chain is built from TRBV9 and TRBJ2-1, with a tentative D call TRBD2 (7 bases). Per the germline V gene, CDR1 is SGDLS and CDR2 is YYNGEE. The CDR3 consists of 16 residues. The ends were cut back, 4 bases at V and 2 bases at J, with 16 bases in the middle. The CDR3 reads CASSILEGGPYNEQFF. DNA of the CDR3: TGTGCCAGCAGCATCCTGGAGGGGGGGCCCTACAATGAGCAGTTCTTC.

V gene TRBV6-5 combines with J gene TRBJ1-1; tentative D call: TRBD1 (6 bases). The CDR3 covers 15 residues. V was shortened by 6 bases and J by 5 bases, with 19 bases between the two germline ends. In germline, CDR1 is MNHEY, CDR2 SVGAGI. DNA for the CDR3: TGTGCCAGCAGGACAGGAGGCCTCGGGAAGACTGAAGCTTTCTTT. Protein product: CASRTGGLGKTEAFF.

The chain has TRBV28 and TRBJ2-3, with a possible D match to TRBD1 (6 bases). Germline V gene sequence: CDR1 MDHEN, CDR2 SYDVKM. The CDR3 extends over 14 amino acids. The germline V and J ends were trimmed by 1 base and 5 bases, with 10 bases remaining between them. The CDR3 DNA sequence: TGTGCCAGCAGTTTATTCCAGGGGCTAGATACGCAGTATTTT. Translation: CASSLFQGLDTQYF. Using reference TRBV28 and TRBJ2-3 for the parts outside the CDR3, the full variable domain is DVKVTQSSRYLVKRTGEKVFLECVQDMDHENMFWYRQDPGLGLRLIYFSYDVKMKEKGDIPEGYSVSREKKERFSLILESASTNQTSMYLCASSLFQGLDTQYFGPGTRLTVL.

This rearrangement joins TRBV29-1 to TRBJ2-2; tentative D call: TRBD1 (5 bases). V was trimmed by 7 bases and J by 1 base, leaving 7 bases between them. The CDR3 covers 12 residues. Germline loops: CDR1 SQVTM, CDR2 ANQGSEA. This chain's CDR3 is CSADRNTGELFF. CDR3 nucleotides: TGCAGCGCCGACAGGAACACCGGGGAGCTGTTTTTT.

V gene TRBV10-1 combines with J gene TRBJ2-1; a weak D match, TRBD1 (5 bases). CDR1 is WNHNN, CDR2 SYGVQD, per germline (reference sequence). V was trimmed by 6 bases and J by 1 base, leaving 10 bases between them. This CDR3 is 14 amino acids long. CDR3 bases: TGCGCCAGCAGCCCCGACAGTTCCTACAATGAGCAGTTCTTC. Translation gives CASSPDSSYNEQFF.

This clone was recorded once. V usage is TRBV5-1 and J usage is TRBJ1-3, with 8 nucleotides matching TRBD1. Per germline, CDR1 SGHRS and CDR2 YFSETQ. CDR3 length: 14 amino acids. V lost 0 bases, J lost 8 bases, and 4 bases stayed unmatched. CDR3 sequence (DNA): TGCGCCAGCAGCTTGGGGACAGGGACGGACACCATATATTTT. This sequence encodes CASSLGTGTDTIYF.

A single count supports this clone. V and J are TRBV21-1 and TRBJ2-2; whether TRBD1, the table's D call, matches the DNA was not checked. TRBV21-1 is labeled a pseudogene. This CDR3 comprises 14 residues. The CDR3 DNA reads TGTGCCAGCAGGACGGACAGTAACACCGGGGAGCTGTTTTTT. Translating it yields CASRTDSNTGELFF.

This clone occurred a few times. This chain uses TRBV7-2 with TRBJ1-2; 10 bases agree with TRBD1. V was pared by 2 bases and J by 5 bases, with 5 bases of the junction left unmatched. CDR3 length: 15 amino acids. The germline gives CDR1 SGHTA, CDR2 FQGNSA. CDR3 sequence (DNA): TGTGCCAGCAGCTTAATGGGACAGGGGATGTATGGCTACACCTTC. Its protein product is CASSLMGQGMYGYTF.

The rearrangement uses TRBV13 and TRBJ2-1; 8 nucleotides match TRBD1. This CDR3 is 16 amino acids long. With 3 bases clipped from V and 4 bases from J, the junction kept 8 bases outside the gene matches. Germline CDR1 and CDR2: PRHDT and FYEKMQ (reference sequence). CDR3 sequence reads: CASSLGGDRLYNEQFF. The CDR3 coding sequence is TGTGCCAGCAGCTTGGGCGGGGACAGGTTATACAATGAGCAGTTCTTC. Full variable domain (remainder filled in from reference TRBV13 and TRBJ2-1): AAGVIQSPRHLIKEKRETATLKCYPIPRHDTVYWYQQGPGQDPQFLISFYEKMQSDKGSIPDRFSAQQFSDYHSELNMSSLELGDSALYFCASSLGGDRLYNEQFFGPGTRLTVL.

The V call is TRBV30, the J call TRBJ1-1, with D perhaps TRBD1 (5 bases). The CDR3 length is 16 residues. Trimming took off 2 bases at V and 0 bases at J, with 16 bases between the two ends. The germline V gene encodes CDR1 GTSNPN and CDR2 SVGIG (reference sequence). The CDR3 sequence: CAWSIPGVPMNTEAFF. The CDR3 region has the DNA TGTGCCTGGAGTATCCCGGGGGTGCCGATGAACACTGAAGCTTTCTTT.

This chain joins TRBV21-1 and TRBJ1-2; TRBD1 is the table's D call and was not checked against the DNA. TRBV21-1 is assigned pseudogene status. This CDR3 is built from 14 residues. CDR3 bases: TGTGCCAGCAGCCGTCCCGGGACAGGGACCGGCTACACCTTC. Its translation is CASSRPGTGTGYTF.

The chain couples TRBV3-1 (or the pseudogene TRBV3-2) to TRBJ2-2; tentative D call: TRBD1 (7 bases). The V end lost 4 bases, the J end lost 5 bases, and 17 bases lay between the germline ends. This CDR3 spans 16 amino acids. Germline V gene data show CDR1 as LGHDT and CDR2 as YNNKEL (reference sequence). This chain's CDR3 is CASSLTRQGGTGELFF. Written as DNA, the CDR3 is TGTGCCAGCAGCCTGACGAGACAGGGAGGAACCGGGGAGCTGTTTTTT.

J is TRBJ2-1 and V is TRBV7-3, with D possibly TRBD2 on 6 matching bases. Germline assignment: CDR1 SGHTA and CDR2 FQGTGA. V lost 2 bases and J lost 5, with 13 bases in between. The CDR3 contains 15 residues. The chain's CDR3 is CASSLSRGANNEQFF. CDR3 nucleotides: TGTGCCAGCAGCTTATCCCGCGGGGCAAACAATGAGCAGTTCTTC.

This chain joins TRBV25-1 and TRBJ1-1; 8 bases align to TRBD1. CDR1 and CDR2 from the germline V gene are MGHDK and SYGVNS. Trimming at V came to 1 base and at J to 9 bases, leaving 10 bases not matched to a gene. The CDR3 is 15 residues long. This chain's CDR3 is CASSESLSGQGKAFF. CDR3 in DNA: TGTGCCAGCAGTGAATCCCTCTCCGGACAGGGAAAAGCTTTCTTT.

V gene TRBV7-9 combines with J gene TRBJ2-5; D possibly corresponds to TRBD1 (5 bases). Germline V gene sequence: CDR1 SEHNR, CDR2 FQNEAQ (reference sequence). With 5 bases removed from V and 2 bases from J, the gap between germline ends came to 12 bases. CDR3 length: 14 residues. In nucleotides, the CDR3 is TGTGCCAGCAGCCCCAGGGCCGGACAAGAGACCCAGTACTTC. Translating gives CASSPRAGQETQYF. Full variable domain (rest looked up from reference TRBV7-9 and TRBJ2-5): DTGVSQNPRHKITKRGQNVTFRCDPISEHNRLYWYRQTLGQGPEFLTYFQNEAQLEKSRLLSDRFSAERPKGSFSTLEIQRTEQGDSAMYLCASSPRAGQETQYFGPGTRLLVL.

The V and J genes are TRBV24-1 and TRBJ2-1, with 11 positions matching TRBD2. After removal of 0 bases from V and 6 bases from J, the junction contained 3 bases not matched to a gene. The CDR3 runs 16 residues. Germline lookup yields CDR1 KGHDR and CDR2 SFDVKD. The chain's CDR3 is CATSDLSLAGGNEQFF. The CDR3, as DNA: TGTGCCACCAGTGATTTGTCGCTAGCGGGAGGCAATGAGCAGTTCTTC.

The chain recombines TRBV4-1 with TRBJ2-1; 8 bases are shared with TRBD2. Germline V gives CDR1 MGHRA, CDR2 YSYEKL. There are 15 residues in the CDR3. Unmatched junction bases numbered 9, after V lost 6 bases and J lost 5 bases. Written as DNA, the CDR3 is TGCGCCAGCAGTTCGGGACTAGTCATTAACAATGAGCAGTTCTTC. Translated, it gives CASSSGLVINNEQFF.

The chain joins TRBV12-5 to TRBJ1-2; D is unresolved. V was shortened by 2 bases and J by 10 bases, with 14 bases between the two germline ends. Germline V gene data show CDR1 as LGHNT and CDR2 as FRNRAP. The CDR3 length is 13 residues. DNA for the CDR3: TGTGCTAGTGGTTTGTCCGGGTTGGATACCTACACCTTC. This translates into CASGLSGLDTYTF. The entire variable domain, with the rest obtained from reference TRBV12-5 and TRBJ1-2, is as follows: DARVTQTPRHKVTEMGQEVTMRCQPILGHNTVFWYRQTMMQGLELLAYFRNRAPLDDSGMPKDRFSAEMPDATLATLKIQPSEPRDSAVYFCASGLSGLDTYTFGSGTRLTVV.

Regarding this clone: The identical CDR3 is also encoded by other nucleotide sequences in the sample. This chain connects TRBV2 to TRBJ1-5; 7 bases are a match to TRBD1. The CDR3 is 13 amino acids. Per germline, CDR1 SNHLY and CDR2 FYNNEI. V was clipped by 3 bases and J by 5 bases; unmatched bases: 1. As DNA, the CDR3 is TGTGCCAGCAGTGACAGGGGGTATCAGCCCCAGCATTTT. Translation: CASSDRGYQPQHF.